Shown below are 22 T cell receptor beta chains from a single sample sequenced in a study of regulatory T cells in long-lasting Graves disease. Construction of the TCR beta libraries employed iRepertoire HTBI primers in conjunction with Arm-PCR of CDR3 regions. Each CDR3 protein is one row after TCRdb ran MiXCR on the multiplex PCR reads. The table records about 310,000 distinct CDR3 sequences, 20% to 25% of them present only once. Time point indicated: persistent/refractory GD, antithyroid drugs over 5 years with positive TRAb. The authors made the TCR library using RNA they extracted from PBMCs. This sample comprised peripheral blood mononuclear cells (PBMCs), obtained when the disease was refractory, from a patient treated with antithyroid drugs. These receptors were collected from a female donor with Graves disease.

This clonotype has just a few counts. The genes are TRBV7-6 and TRBJ2-7; TRBD1 is a possible D gene (5 bases). CDR1 is SGHVS, CDR2 FNYEAQ, per germline. The length of the CDR3 is 14 residues. Trimming removed 1 base at V and 5 bases at J, with 12 bases between. CDR3 in amino acids: CASSLDPGYDEQYF. The DNA of the CDR3 is TGTGCCAGCAGCTTAGATCCAGGGTATGACGAGCAGTACTTC.

This clonotype was seen ten or more times. This chain connects TRBV28 to TRBJ2-5, with 8 bases aligning to TRBD1. The CDR3 runs 15 residues. V lost 6 bases, J lost 4 bases, and 10 bases stayed unmatched. Germline CDR1 MDHEN, CDR2 SYDVKM. This CDR3 is CASRRAGGAGETQYF. CDR3 nucleotide sequence: TGTGCCAGCAGAAGGGCAGGGGGCGCAGGAGAGACCCAGTACTTC.

Many counts were recorded for this clonotype. The chain combines TRBV2 with TRBJ2-7; 7 positions match TRBD1. CDR3 size: 12 residues. Trimming removed 10 bases from V and 5 bases from J; junction bases left unmatched: 8. Germline assignment: CDR1 SNHLY and CDR2 FYNNEI. The CDR3 spells CATRTGSHEQYF. CDR3 nucleotides: TGTGCCACCCGGACAGGTAGTCACGAGCAGTACTTC.

This clonotype was counted many times. The chain has TRBV2 and TRBJ1-1, with D hard to call. The CDR3 contains 13 residues. Trimming pared 1 base from V and 3 bases from J, leaving 6 bases between. CDR1 and CDR2 from the germline V gene are SNHLY and FYNNEI. CDR3 nucleotide sequence: TGTGCCAGCAGTGAAGTGCGGCACACTGAAGCTTTCTTT. Amino acids: CASSEVRHTEAFF. Drawing the rest from reference TRBV2 and TRBJ1-1, the complete variable domain is EPEVTQTPSHQVTQMGQEVILRCVPISNHLYFYWYRQILGQKVEFLVSFYNNEISEKSEIFDDQFSVERPDGSNFTLKIRSTKLEDSAMYFCASSEVRHTEAFFGQGTRLTVV.

With regard to this clonotype: A single base separates this from a much larger clone, so it may be a read error. The chain combines TRBV6-1 with TRBJ1-2; TRBD1 matches at 8 bases. With V trimmed by 5 bases and J by 5 bases, 16 bases remained unmatched. CDR1 is MNHNS, CDR2 SASEGT, per germline. CDR3 length: 17 amino acids. CDR3 sequence (DNA): TGTGCCAGCAGTCACCAGGGACAGGTGTTGGTGGGATATGGCTACACCTTC. Encoded protein: CASSHQGQVLVGYGYTF.

The table lists this clonotype with many counts. V usage is TRBV19 and J usage is TRBJ1-2, with D hard to call. Germline V gives CDR1 LNHDA, CDR2 SQIVND (reference sequence). This CDR3 region has 13 residues. Trimming removed 8 bases at V and 2 bases at J, with 12 bases between. The CDR3: CASLDGKNYGYTF. The CDR3 coding sequence is TGTGCCAGTCTGGACGGGAAAAACTATGGCTACACCTTC.

There are many counts of this clonotype. The chain joins TRBV11-2 to TRBJ2-3, with D possibly being TRBD1 or TRBD2 (5 bases each). V was cut by 1 base and J by 4 bases, with 12 bases left in between. This CDR3 is built from 15 residues. The germline V gene encodes CDR1 SGHAT and CDR2 FQNNGV. The CDR3 loop reads CASSLGGSPPDTQYF. The CDR3 DNA is TGTGCCAGCAGCTTAGGGGGGTCACCTCCAGATACGCAGTATTTT.

J is TRBJ2-7 and V is TRBV20-1, with 8 positions matching TRBD2. The CDR3 consists of 15 residues. Germline V gene sequence: CDR1 DFQATT, CDR2 SNEGSKA (reference sequence). The V gene end was trimmed by 0 bases and the J gene end by 5 bases; junction bases not matched to a gene: 9. CDR3 DNA: TGCAGTGCTAGAGACCCAAGCGGGAGACTCCACGAGCAGTACTTC. Amino acids: CSARDPSGRLHEQYF.

The CDR3, as DNA: TGTGCCATCAGTGAGAAACTTAGCGGAAGCTCCTACAATGAGCAGTTCTTC. Its protein product is CAISEKLSGSSYNEQFF. The chain combines TRBV10-3 with TRBJ2-1; tentatively, D is TRBD2 (6 bases). Germline V gives CDR1 ENHRY, CDR2 SYGVKD. The CDR3 is 17 amino acids. Trimming shortened V by 2 bases and J by 0 bases, and 14 bases separated the two germline ends.

This clonotype was seen many times. The chain recombines TRBV11-2 with TRBJ2-2, with no clear D. V lost 5 bases and J 5 bases, leaving 6 bases between the germline ends. Germline V gene lookup returns CDR1 SGHAT and CDR2 FQNNGV. This CDR3 is 12 amino acids long. The CDR3 region has the DNA TGTGCCAGCAGCGGGAAAACCGGGGAGCTGTTTTTT. Amino acid sequence: CASSGKTGELFF.

This chain links TRBV30 with TRBJ2-3; D gene unclear. CDR1 and CDR2 from the germline V gene are GTSNPN and SVGIG (reference sequence). Trimming left V 0 bases short and J 6 bases short, with 13 bases between. The CDR3 is 14 residues long. For the CDR3, the DNA is TGTGCCTGGAGTGTACTCGACGACGCGGATACGCAGTATTTT. Protein product: CAWSVLDDADTQYF.

This clonotype was seen ten or more times. V usage is TRBV30 and J usage is TRBJ1-5; weak D call: TRBD1 (5 bases). Germline-derived CDR1 and CDR2 are GTSNPN and SVGIG (reference sequence). The CDR3 has 14 residues. The V gene lost 1 base and the J gene lost 5 bases, with 12 bases spanning the gap. The CDR3 nucleotides read TGTGCCTGGAGTGCAGGGACCGCAGATCAGCCCCAGCATTTT. It is translated as CAWSAGTADQPQHF.

For this clonotype: In this CDR3 the conserved last residue, phenylalanine or tryptophan, is missing, so a read error is likely. The rearrangement uses TRBV27 and TRBJ2-7, with D possibly TRBD1 on 6 matching bases. Trimming pared 2 bases from V and 2 bases from J, leaving 7 bases between. Looked up from germline, CDR1 is MNHEY and CDR2 is SMNVEV (reference sequence). This CDR3 has 13 amino acids. The CDR3 DNA follows: TGTGCCAGCAGTTTAGGGACACCCTACGAGCAGTACCTC. This encodes CASSLGTPYEQYL.

This clonotype has only a few counts. The genes are TRBV6-1 and TRBJ1-5, with 12 bases matching TRBD1. In germline, CDR1 is MNHNS, CDR2 SASEGT. After removal of 5 bases from V and 5 bases from J, the junction contained 13 bases not matched to a gene. The CDR3 covers 18 residues. CDR3 nucleotide sequence: TGTGCCAGCAGTCCGGGACAGGGGGCTCTACGTTTTGATCAGCCCCAGCATTTT. This encodes CASSPGQGALRFDQPQHF.

In its sample, this clonotype was seen many times. The chain has TRBV12-3 or TRBV12-4 and TRBJ2-7; maybe TRBD2 (5 bases). The V gene lost 6 bases and the J gene lost 3 bases, with 18 bases spanning the gap. This CDR3 region has 15 residues. The CDR3 nucleotides are TGTGCCAGCAGCCCTGAGGACGGAACTAGCTACGAGCAGTACTTC. This encodes CASSPEDGTSYEQYF.

This clonotype appeared a few times. The V gene is TRBV7-9, the J gene TRBJ2-3; perhaps D is TRBD1 or TRBD2 (5 bases each). V lost 7 bases to trimming and J lost 9 bases, with 14 bases between them. Germline lookup yields CDR1 SEHNR and CDR2 FQNEAQ (reference sequence). CDR3 size: 12 residues. The CDR3 here is CASTMRGDTQYF. Written as DNA, the CDR3 is TGTGCCAGCACCATGCGAGGGGACACGCAGTATTTT.

The rearrangement joins TRBV12-3 or TRBV12-4 to TRBJ1-1, with D unclear. Trimming removed 7 bases at V and 6 bases at J, with 9 bases between. This CDR3 contains 11 residues. The CDR3 DNA is TGTGCCAGCAACCGAGGGCCTGAAGCTTTCTTT. It yields the protein CASNRGPEAFF.

V and J are TRBV6-2 or TRBV6-3 and TRBJ2-4; TRBD1 matches at 7 bases. The V segment lost 5 bases and the J segment 0 bases; nucleotides outside the gene matches: 10. CDR3 size: 17 residues. Germline loops: CDR1 MNHEY, CDR2 SVGEGT. In DNA, the CDR3 is TGTGCCAGCAGTCCCCCGGGGACAGATCTAGCCAAAAACATTCAGTACTTC. This gives the protein CASSPPGTDLAKNIQYF.

This clonotype has more than one count but fewer than ten. This chain links TRBV13 with TRBJ1-1; a weak D match, TRBD1 (5 bases). This CDR3 is built from 14 residues. V gave up 8 bases and J gave up 5 bases, with 18 bases separating them. CDR1 is PRHDT, CDR2 FYEKMQ, per germline (reference sequence). CDR3 bases: TGTGCCAGCGGACCTTTCGGGGGGAATACTGAAGCTTTCTTT. Amino acids: CASGPFGGNTEAFF.

This clonotype was observed a few times. The chain couples TRBV7-2 to TRBJ2-7; D may be TRBD2 (7 bases). In germline, CDR1 is SGHTA, CDR2 FQGNSA. The CDR3 is made up of 13 amino acids. V was shortened by 7 bases and J by 4 bases, with 14 bases between the two germline ends. The CDR3 loop is CASNTGGAYEQYF. The CDR3 DNA reads as TGTGCCAGCAATACGGGGGGCGCATACGAGCAGTACTTC.

This clonotype was seen repeatedly, ten times or more. The chain has TRBV28 and TRBJ1-1; the D is unclear. Trimming took 3 bases from V and 8 from J, leaving 13 bases between them. The CDR3 totals 13 residues. From germline, CDR1 is MDHEN and CDR2 SYDVKM. CDR3 loop: CASSFRVGLEAFF. In DNA, the CDR3 is TGTGCCAGCAGTTTCCGTGTCGGGTTAGAAGCTTTCTTT.

This clonotype was recorded a few times. V usage is TRBV19 and J usage is TRBJ1-2; no firm D call. The CDR3 is 16 residues long. Between the trimmed V and J ends, which lost 5 bases and 7 bases, there was a span of 23 bases. CDR1 is LNHDA, CDR2 SQIVND, per germline (reference sequence). This CDR3 reads CASSSIRGPEDGGYTF. As DNA, the CDR3 is TGTGCCAGTAGTTCTATCCGAGGGCCAGAGGACGGTGGCTACACCTTC.